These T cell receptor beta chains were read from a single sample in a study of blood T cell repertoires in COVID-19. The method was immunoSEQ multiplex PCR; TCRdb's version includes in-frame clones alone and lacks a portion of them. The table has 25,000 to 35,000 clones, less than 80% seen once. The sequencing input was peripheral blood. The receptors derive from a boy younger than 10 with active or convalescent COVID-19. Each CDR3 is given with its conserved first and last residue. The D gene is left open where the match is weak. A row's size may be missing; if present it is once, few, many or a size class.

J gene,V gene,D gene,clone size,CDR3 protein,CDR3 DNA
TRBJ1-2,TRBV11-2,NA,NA,CASSPAGDGYTF,TGTGCCAGCAGCCCGGCCGGGGATGGCTACACCTTC
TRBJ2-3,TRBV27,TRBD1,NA,CASSSGQVADTQYF,TGTGCCAGCAGTTCGGGACAGGTTGCAGATACGCAGTATTTT
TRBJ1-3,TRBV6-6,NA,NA,CASYRGNTIYF,TGTGCCAGTTACAGGGGAAACACCATATATTTT
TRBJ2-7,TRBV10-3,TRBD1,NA,CAISSGGEQYF,TGTGCCATCAGCTCAGGGGGCGAGCAGTACTTC
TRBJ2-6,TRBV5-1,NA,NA,CASSSGRLVSGANVLTF,TGCGCCAGCAGCTCTGGGCGCTTAGTCTCTGGGGCCAACGTCCTGACTTTC
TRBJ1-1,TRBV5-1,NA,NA,CASSSGYLSTEAFF,TGCGCCAGCAGCTCAGGATACCTCAGCACTGAAGCTTTCTTT
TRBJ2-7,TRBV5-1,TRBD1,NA,CASSSGQGAYEQYF,TGCGCCAGCAGCTCGGGACAGGGGGCTTACGAGCAGTACTTC
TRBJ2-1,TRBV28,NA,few,CASSPRYNNEQFF,TGTGCCAGCAGTCCTCGGTATAACAATGAGCAGTTCTTC
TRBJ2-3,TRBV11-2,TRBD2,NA,CASSRLGSGGASADTQYF,TGTGCCAGCAGCCGCCTCGGTAGCGGGGGCGCCAGCGCAGATACGCAGTATTTT
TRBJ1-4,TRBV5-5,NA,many,CASSLGTDKDEKLFF,TGTGCCAGCAGCTTGGGGACTGATAAAGATGAAAAACTGTTTTTT
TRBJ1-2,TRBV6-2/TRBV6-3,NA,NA,CASSFDRMDGYTF,TGTGCCAGCAGTTTCGACAGGATGGATGGCTACACCTTC
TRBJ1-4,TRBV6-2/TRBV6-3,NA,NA,CASSSPWGREWRLSNEKLFF,TGTGCCAGCAGCTCGCCCTGGGGTCGGGAATGGCGACTCTCTAATGAAAAACTGTTTTTT
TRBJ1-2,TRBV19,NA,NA,CASSMPGNDYGYTF,TGTGCCAGTAGTATGCCGGGAAATGACTATGGCTACACCTTC
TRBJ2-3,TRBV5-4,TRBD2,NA,CASSVAGAGYVDTQYF,TGTGCCAGCAGCGTAGCGGGAGCGGGGTACGTAGATACGCAGTATTTT
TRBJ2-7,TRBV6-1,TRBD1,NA,CASSEYLGAGQGIEQYF,TGTGCCAGCAGTGAATATTTGGGGGCGGGACAGGGGATCGAGCAGTACTTC
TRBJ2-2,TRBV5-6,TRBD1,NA,CASSLGQGATRTGELFF,TGTGCCAGCAGCCTTGGACAGGGGGCCACTCGCACCGGGGAGCTGTTTTTT
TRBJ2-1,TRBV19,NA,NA,CASSKTRGTSSYNEQFF,TGTGCCAGTAGTAAGACAAGGGGCACGAGCTCCTACAATGAGCAGTTCTTC
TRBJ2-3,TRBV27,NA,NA,CASSLWAVDTQYF,TGTGCCAGCAGTTTATGGGCAGTGGATACGCAGTATTTT
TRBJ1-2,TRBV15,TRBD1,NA,CATSREGTAAGGYTF,TGTGCCACCAGCAGAGAAGGGACAGCGGCGGGCGGCTACACCTTC
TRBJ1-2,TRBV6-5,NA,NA,CASSLRGGNYGYTF,TGTGCCAGCAGTCTGCGGGGGGGGAACTATGGCTACACCTTC
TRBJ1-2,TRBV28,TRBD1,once,CASSLHDRGYGYTF,TGTGCCAGCAGTCTTCATGACAGGGGCTATGGCTACACCTTC
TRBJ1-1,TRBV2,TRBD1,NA,CASSWTGGNTEAFF,TGTGCCAGCAGTTGGACAGGGGGCAATACTGAAGCTTTCTTT
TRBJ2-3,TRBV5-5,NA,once,CASSLGVGSGTIYTQYF,TGTGCCAGCAGCTTGGGCGTTGGTTCTGGTACCATTTATACGCAGTATTTT
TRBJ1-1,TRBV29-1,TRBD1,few,CSARTGGVKTEAFF,TGCAGCGCCAGAACAGGGGGTGTTAAAACTGAAGCTTTCTTT
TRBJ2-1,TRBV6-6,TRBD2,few,CASTQTSPNEQFF,TGTGCCAGCACTCAGACTAGCCCCAATGAGCAGTTCTTC
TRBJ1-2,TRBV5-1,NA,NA,CASSSRGFGYTF,TGCGCCAGCAGCTCAAGGGGGTTTGGCTACACCTTC
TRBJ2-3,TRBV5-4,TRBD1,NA,CASSKGQGFRADTQYF,TGTGCCAGCAGCAAGGGACAGGGGTTTCGGGCAGATACGCAGTATTTT
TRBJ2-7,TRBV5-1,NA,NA,CASSLDRAYEQYF,TGCGCCAGCAGCTTGGACAGGGCCTACGAGCAGTACTTC
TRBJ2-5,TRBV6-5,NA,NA,CASSQQSLALETQYF,TGTGCCAGCAGCCAACAGTCGCTAGCATTGGAGACCCAGTACTTC
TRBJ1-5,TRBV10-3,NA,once,CATRVGGYQPQHF,TGTGCCACAAGAGTGGGGGGTTATCAGCCCCAGCATTTT
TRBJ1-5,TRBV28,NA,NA,CASTPTRGAGQPQHF,TGTGCCAGCACCCCCACTCGCGGGGCCGGTCAGCCCCAGCATTTT
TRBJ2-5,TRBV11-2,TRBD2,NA,CASSASGTSKETQYF,TGTGCCAGCAGCGCATCCGGGACTAGTAAAGAGACCCAGTACTTC
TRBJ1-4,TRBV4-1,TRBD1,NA,CATRPGRGRAGSEKLFF,TGCGCTACTCGCCCGGGCAGGGGGCGAGCGGGGAGTGAAAAACTGTTTTTT
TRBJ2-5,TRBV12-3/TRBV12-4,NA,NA,CASSFWGPGTQYF,TGTGCCAGCAGTTTCTGGGGGCCAGGGACCCAGTACTTC
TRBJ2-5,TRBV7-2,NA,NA,CASSPRRSQETQYF,TGTGCCAGCAGCCCCCGACGGAGCCAAGAGACCCAGTACTTC
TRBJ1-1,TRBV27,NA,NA,CASSGWRGAEAFF,TGTGCCAGCAGTGGTTGGAGGGGAGCTGAAGCTTTCTTT
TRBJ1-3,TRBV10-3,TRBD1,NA,CAISLTGSKAGNTIYF,TGTGCCATCAGTCTGACAGGGAGTAAAGCTGGAAACACCATATATTTT
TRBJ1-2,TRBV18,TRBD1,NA,CASSPETGALYGYTF,TGTGCCAGCTCACCAGAGACAGGGGCCTTATATGGCTACACCTTC
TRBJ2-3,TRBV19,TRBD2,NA,CASSPRTSGGVDTQYF,TGTGCCAGTAGTCCCCGGACTAGCGGGGGAGTGGATACGCAGTATTTT
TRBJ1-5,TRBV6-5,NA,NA,CASSPYRAQPQHF,TGTGCCAGCAGTCCCTACAGGGCTCAGCCCCAGCATTTT
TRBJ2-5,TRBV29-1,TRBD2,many,CSPPMGCGSHETQYF,TGCAGCCCCCCTATGGGCTGCGGGAGCCATGAGACCCAGTACTTC
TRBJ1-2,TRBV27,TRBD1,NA,CASSRTGPSYGYTF,TGTGCCAGCAGCCGGACAGGTCCGTCCTATGGCTACACCTTC
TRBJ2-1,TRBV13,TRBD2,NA,CASSLGLDGPLREEQFF,TGTGCCAGCAGCTTGGGACTAGACGGACCCCTCCGGGAGGAGCAGTTCTTC
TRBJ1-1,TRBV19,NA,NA,CASSPHHNTEAFF,TGTGCCAGTAGTCCCCATCATAACACTGAAGCTTTCTTT
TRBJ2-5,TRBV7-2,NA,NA,CASSLGHSQETQYF,TGTGCCAGCAGCTTAGGTCATAGCCAAGAGACCCAGTACTTC